What follows describes a single T cell receptor beta chain. This receptor's antigen is unknown. Per-base qualities were not stored, and no clone one base away is much larger. Library creation used the immunoSEQ multiplex PCR assay. TCRdb stores this immuneACCESS table with in-frame sequences only. Part of the clones is absent; in the studies checked, under half of the shortfall reflects unresolved V genes, and no reason is known for the rest. This sample comprises approximately 18,000 clones, about 83% of them detected only once. The ten largest clones take up about 9.1% of the sample. This record comes from a study of T cell changes during pregnancy in multiple sclerosis (dated by TCRdb to the late 2010s). Background for the entire study: The study looked at changes in the T cell repertoire across pregnancy in women with multiple sclerosis.

Measured from the cysteine to the phenylalanine, the CDR3 is 17 residues long. The sequence is cut down to CDR3 DNA, 51 bases in frame from base 1. CDR1 and CDR2, looked up from the germline V gene, are SGHAT and FQNNGV. From V the trimming removes 5 bases and from J it removes 1 base, while the gene matches leave 9 bases of the junction unaccounted for. This chain is built from TRBV11-2 and TRBJ2-3, and TRBD2 aligns with 10 junction nucleotides. The sequence was obtained from a female donor in good health, enrolled as a control in a pregnancy study. The sequences come from CD8+ T cells from peripheral blood mononuclear cells, collected in the second trimester of pregnancy. The DNA sequence follows: TGTGCCAGCAGCGTATTCCCCGGGACTAGCGGCACAGATACGCAGTATTTT. The encoded protein is CASSVFPGTSGTDTQYF.